This T cell receptor (beta chain) stems from a study of shared T cell receptors in the human thymus. The data were produced by immunoSEQ multiplex PCR, yet TCRdb's version contains in-frame clones alone and is incomplete. The sample contains some 640,000 clones, approximately 87% of which appear only once. V shed 5 bases, J shed 2 bases, and the junction held 9 bases outside the gene matches. The CDR3 has 16 residues. Germline assignment: CDR1 MDHEN and CDR2 SYDVKM. Another study also made use of these data, one on human thymus T cells. That work contributes: Both thymic and peripheral blood repertoires showed apparently biased V and J usage. Related studies noted strongly shared thymic repertoires across unrelated people.

This clonotype was sampled from a boy in the first two years of life with a congenital heart defect. The sample was thymocytes. The gene calls are TRBV28 and TRBJ2-1; 7 bases align to TRBD1. The DNA for the CDR3 is TGTGCCAGCAGTCCGCTCGACAGGGCACCCTACAATGAGCAGTTCTTC. Its protein is CASSPLDRAPYNEQFF.